By sample fraction, the clone carrying this T cell receptor beta chain is medium-sized. The time point was: sample taken at primary tumor resection. Whole RNA came from tumor, nontumor lung or frozen PBMC and was sequenced without being sorted. The CDR3 has 15 amino acids. Trimming took off 6 bases at V and 4 bases at J, with 16 bases between the two ends. The germline V gene encodes CDR1 MNHNS and CDR2 SASEGT. These data originate in a study of spatial heterogeneity in lung cancer. On the study more broadly: Detection consistently yielded more beta chains than alpha chains.

Each molecule of TCR cDNA was tagged with one unique molecular identifier. TCRdb re-called the 5' RACE reads with MiXCR, one entry per CDR3 protein. Here the sample spans 4,100 or so distinct CDR3 sequences, 20% to 25% being singletons. This chain connects TRBV6-1 to TRBJ2-1; no clear D gene. The sample here was normal lung tissue next to the tumor, taken at surgery. The TCR originated in a female donor with early-stage non-small cell lung cancer. The chain's CDR3 is CASRELLGGYNEQFF. The CDR3 DNA sequence: TGTGCCAGCAGGGAGTTGCTGGGCGGATACAATGAGCAGTTCTTC.